The next 7 T cell receptor beta chains were all read from a single sample in a study of T cells in Graves' hyperthyroidism and ophthalmopathy. RNA transcripts gave rise to amplified TCR beta CDR3 regions. Initially, a first-round RT-PCR of the TCR CDR3 employed the HTBI primer set. TCRdb reprocessed the multiplex PCR reads with MiXCR, giving one entry per CDR3 protein. The repertoire holds about 570,000 distinct CDR3 sequences, just over 45% seen once, with 15% to 20% in the top ten. Sequenced: peripheral blood or thyroid tissue (not recorded which). The source is an adult woman with Graves' disease, either hyperthyroidism or ophthalmopathy (not recorded which).

This chain uses TRBV29-1 with TRBJ2-3, with 8 bases aligning to TRBD1. J gave up 5 bases and V 7 bases, and 8 bases lay outside the gene matches. This CDR3 has 13 residues. Germline-derived CDR1 and CDR2 are SQVTM and ANQGSEA. In nucleotides, the CDR3 is TGCAGCGCACTACCCGGGACAGGAGATACGCAGTATTTT. Amino acids: CSALPGTGDTQYF.

This clonotype came up many times. The chain recombines TRBV19 with TRBJ1-5; D is perhaps TRBD1 (5 bases). Germline CDR1 reads LNHDA; CDR2 reads SQIVND (reference sequence). The V end lost 5 bases, the J end lost 0 bases, and 14 bases lay between the germline ends. This CDR3 has 16 amino acids. The CDR3 DNA is TGTGCCAGTAGTTTCAGGGCGCGGAATAGCAATCAGCCCCAGCATTTT. This encodes CASSFRARNSNQPQHF.

The rearrangement links TRBV3-1 to TRBJ2-7, with 9 bases matching TRBD1. CDR1 is LGHDT and CDR2 is YNNKEL in the germline V gene (reference sequence). The junction had 12 bases not matched to a gene; V was cut back by 4 bases and J by 2 bases. This CDR3 comprises 17 residues. The CDR3 nucleotides are TGTGCCAGCAGCCGTACCGACGGGACAGGGAGGCCCTACGAGCAGTACTTC. This codes for CASSRTDGTGRPYEQYF.

This CDR3 is CAGSETPAYGYTF. CDR3 in DNA: TGTGCCGGATCAGAGACCCCCGCCTATGGCTACACCTTC. The V call is TRBV6-5, the J call TRBJ1-2; D gene unclear. The CDR3 is 13 amino acids. V was clipped by 11 bases and J by 4 bases, with 17 bases between them. The V gene's germline CDR1 is MNHEY and CDR2 SVGAGI.

The chain employs TRBV11-2 and TRBJ2-1; 12 bases align to TRBD2. The CDR3 covers 19 residues. Per germline, CDR1 SGHAT and CDR2 FQNNGV. Trimming cost V 5 bases and J 4 bases; bases outside gene matches: 15. For the CDR3, the DNA is TGTGCCAGCAGCCGGACTAGCGGGACCTACCAGGGAGTTTACAATGAGCAGTTCTTC. Translated, it gives CASSRTSGTYQGVYNEQFF.

The chain joins TRBV9 to TRBJ1-1; D not resolved. Germline assignment: CDR1 SGDLS and CDR2 YYNGEE. Trimming stripped 0 bases from V and 0 bases from J, with 12 bases between. There are 16 residues in the CDR3. The CDR3 spells CASSVVRDSMNTEAFF. The CDR3 DNA reads as TGTGCCAGCAGCGTAGTGAGGGATTCCATGAACACTGAAGCTTTCTTT.

This clonotype was counted between two and nine times. This rearrangement joins TRBV10-3 to TRBJ2-6, with 7 bases fitting TRBD2. This CDR3 spans 16 amino acids. CDR1 is ENHRY, CDR2 SYGVKD, per germline. V shed 7 bases, J shed 4 bases, and the junction held 10 bases outside the gene matches. The CDR3 DNA is TGTGCCATCACCGGGACTAACCTCTCCGGGGCCAACGTCCTGACTTTC. The encoded protein is CAITGTNLSGANVLTF.